These 10 T cell receptor beta chains came from one sample sequenced in a study of T-cell reconstitution after alpha-beta-depleted transplantation in children. Library preparation (for TCRbeta) was performed with unique molecular identifiers. TCRdb ran MiXCR on the PCR reads and lists one entry per CDR3 protein. The sample carries some 300,000 distinct CDR3 sequences, about a tenth recorded once. This specimen was PBMCs, taken before TCRalphabeta/CD19-depleted stem cell transplant. The source is a boy in the first two years of life with acute myeloid leukemia, due to receive a stem cell transplant.

The chain is built from TRBV19 and TRBJ2-3, with 8 bases aligning to TRBD2. V lost 10 bases to trimming and J lost 1 base; unmatched junction nucleotides: 7. Germline CDR1 is LNHDA and CDR2 is SQIVND (reference sequence). The CDR3 length is 14 residues. The CDR3 DNA reads TGTGCCACCTTCGGGGGGGGGGGCACAGATACGCAGTATTTT. This encodes CATFGGGGTDTQYF.

This rearrangement joins TRBV6-2 or TRBV6-3 to TRBJ2-6, with a possible D match to TRBD2 (7 bases). Germline CDR1 is MNHEY and CDR2 is SVGEGT. The V gene lost 4 bases and the J gene lost 3 bases, with 13 bases spanning the gap. The CDR3 has 16 residues. CDR3: CASSSYGGRGANVLTF. CDR3 DNA sequence: TGTGCCAGCAGTTCGTACGGGGGGCGTGGGGCCAACGTCCTGACTTTC.

This clonotype was counted many times. The rearrangement uses TRBV7-6 and TRBJ2-1, with D hard to call. This CDR3 has 15 residues. Germline V gene lookup returns CDR1 SGHVS and CDR2 FNYEAQ. Trimming removed 3 bases from V and 3 bases from J, with 12 bases in between. CDR3 amino acids: CASSLVREFYNEQFF. The DNA of the CDR3 is TGTGCCAGCAGCTTGGTCCGAGAGTTCTACAATGAGCAGTTCTTC. The full variable domain, in which reference TRBV7-6 and TRBJ2-1 provide the parts outside the CDR3, is GAGVSQSPRYKVTKRGQDVALRCDPISGHVSLYWYRQALGQGPEFLTYFNYEAQQDKSGLPNDRFSAERPEGSISTLTIQRTEQRDSAMYRCASSLVREFYNEQFFGPGTRLTVL.

At least ten counts were recorded for this clonotype. The chain is built from TRBV6-1 and TRBJ1-5; D is possibly TRBD1 (6 bases). Germline V gene sequence: CDR1 MNHNS, CDR2 SASEGT. Trimming took off 3 bases at V and 5 bases at J, with 11 bases between the two ends. CDR3 length: 14 residues. The CDR3 DNA follows: TGTGCCAGCAGTGATAGGGGGGGTGATCAGCCCCAGCATTTT. This sequence encodes CASSDRGGDQPQHF.

This clonotype has ten or more counts. The V and J genes are TRBV9 and TRBJ2-2; the match to TRBD2 covers 10 bases. Germline CDR1 SGDLS, CDR2 YYNGEE. The CDR3 runs 15 residues. With 4 bases clipped from V and 4 bases from J, the junction kept 4 bases outside the gene matches. CDR3 region: CASSNTSGITGELFF. The CDR3 DNA follows: TGTGCCAGCAGCAATACTAGCGGGATCACCGGGGAGCTGTTTTTT.

This clonotype has ten or more counts. This rearrangement joins TRBV25-1 to TRBJ1-1; D remains unclear. CDR1 is MGHDK and CDR2 is SYGVNS in the germline V gene. The CDR3 runs 11 residues. V lost 8 bases to trimming and J lost 5 bases, with 9 bases between them. This chain's CDR3 is CASGSWTEAFF. The DNA for the CDR3 is TGTGCCAGCGGAAGTTGGACTGAAGCTTTCTTT.

The chain recombines TRBV7-2 with TRBJ2-3; 10 positions agree with TRBD1. The V gene's germline CDR1 is SGHTA and CDR2 FQGNSA. The V and J ends lost 4 bases and 2 bases, in that order; junction bases with no gene match: 6. The CDR3 consists of 16 residues. The CDR3 DNA reads as TGTGCCAGCAGCTCGCGGACAGGGGGGATCACAGATACGCAGTATTTT. It encodes CASSSRTGGITDTQYF. The whole variable domain, remainder taken from reference TRBV7-2 and TRBJ2-3, is GAGVSQSPSNKVTEKGKDVELRCDPISGHTALYWYRQSLGQGLEFLIYFQGNSAPDKSGLPSDRFSAERTGGSVSTLTIQRTQQEDSAVYLCASSSRTGGITDTQYFGPGTRLTVL.

This clonotype was observed many times. The J gene is TRBJ2-7, the V gene TRBV14; 10 bases fit TRBD1. CDR3 length equals 16 residues. Germline V gene lookup returns CDR1 SGHDN and CDR2 FVKESK. After removal of 0 bases from V and 5 bases from J, the junction contained 7 bases not matched to a gene. The CDR3 is CASSQDPGTGDHEQYF. CDR3 DNA sequence: TGTGCCAGCAGCCAAGATCCCGGGACAGGGGATCACGAGCAGTACTTC.

About this clonotype itself: Since the CDR3 does not end with the conserved phenylalanine or tryptophan, this likely comes from a read error. The V call is TRBV6-5, the J call TRBJ1-3; D may be TRBD1 (5 bases). V was pared by 7 bases and J by 4 bases, with 17 bases between. Germline-derived CDR1 and CDR2 are MNHEY and SVGAGI. This CDR3 contains 15 residues. In DNA form, the CDR3 reads TGTGCCAGCACCTTACTCGTAGGGGCCGGAAACACCATATATTCT. Translation: CASTLLVGAGNTIYS.

This clonotype was found many times. The chain is built from TRBV12-3 or TRBV12-4 and TRBJ2-1, with TRBD2 identical over 8 bases. The CDR3 is 16 residues long. The V gene end was trimmed by 3 bases and the J gene end by 0 bases; junction bases not matched to a gene: 4. The CDR3 sequence is CASSLGLGASYNEQFF. In nucleotides, the CDR3 is TGTGCCAGCAGTTTGGGACTAGGCGCCTCCTACAATGAGCAGTTCTTC.